The following is a TCR beta chain sequence with its context. Its cognate antigen is unknown. CDR3 length: 19 residues. With V trimmed by 2 bases and J by 0 bases, 10 bases remained unmatched. CDR1 KGHDR and CDR2 SFDVKD come from the germline V gene. Healthy Caucasian individuals made up all the donors. The data were taken from a study of identical twins. Whole-study results and caveats: Invariant cells of the MAIT and iNKT types might have partly distorted the zero-insertion analyses. The conclusions drew on cross-sectional statistical analysis instead of tracking the same donors.

TCRdb called the 5' RACE reads again in MiXCR, with one record for every CDR3 protein. The data hold approximately 680,000 distinct CDR3 sequences, with less than 9% observed a single time. A further study also used this sample, focusing on yellow fever vaccine responses in identical twins.

The chain combines TRBV24-1 with TRBJ2-3, with TRBD1 identical over 10 bases. The sequence was collected from a young woman in good health. Sequencing input: PBMCs. The CDR3 protein is CATSDSSGTGAGSTDTQYF. The CDR3 DNA reads TGTGCCACCAGTGATTCCTCCGGGACAGGGGCCGGAAGCACAGATACGCAGTATTTT.